The 9 T cell receptor beta chains in this list originate from one sample, sequenced in a study of T cell repertoires in cytomegalovirus infection. Their antigen targets remain unknown. TCRdb re-called the reads with MiXCR, one entry per CDR3 protein. The table records about 770,000 distinct CDR3 sequences, under 35% of them present only once. Source: cultured CD8+ T cells from PBMCs, taken from culture after CMV antigen stimulation. The receptors were sampled from a human donor in good health (CMV status not recorded). Some clones in this sample may be carry-over from other donors' samples.

The chain couples TRBV18 to TRBJ1-6, with 9 bases that match TRBD1. V trimming: 6 bases; J trimming: 13 bases; junction bases outside the gene matches: 13. The germline V gene encodes CDR1 KGHSH and CDR2 LQKENI. The CDR3 extends over 15 amino acids. CDR3: CASSEVRQGGAPLHF. The CDR3 DNA is TGTGCCAGCTCGGAGGTCCGACAGGGGGGAGCCCCCCTCCACTTT.

This clonotype was seen a few times. The genes are TRBV14 and TRBJ1-1; 10 bases map to TRBD1. The CDR3 has 15 amino acids. Germline values: CDR1 SGHDN, CDR2 FVKESK. Germline trimming cut 4 bases from V and 8 bases from J; bases unmatched to any gene: 10. This chain's CDR3 is CASSRPGQGTAEAFF. The DNA for the CDR3 is TGTGCCAGCAGCCGTCCGGGACAGGGGACTGCCGAAGCTTTCTTT.

This clonotype has more than one count but fewer than ten. A much larger clone is a single base away; this may be a read error. V is TRBV7-9 and J is TRBJ2-3; no firm D call. CDR3 length: 14 residues. The V and J ends lost 0 bases and 5 bases respectively, with 9 bases between them. Germline V gives CDR1 SEHNR, CDR2 FQNEAQ (reference sequence). In DNA, the CDR3 is TGTGCCAGCAGCTTAGCGTCCCTGGGAGATACGCAGTATTTT. The encoded protein is CASSLASLGDTQYF.

There are a few counts of this clonotype. The V and J genes are TRBV2 and TRBJ2-7, with D perhaps assigned TRBD1 or TRBD2 (6 bases each). V shed 3 bases and J shed 2 bases, with 8 bases lying between them. There are 13 residues in the CDR3. Germline lookup yields CDR1 SNHLY and CDR2 FYNNEI. The CDR3 sequence: CASSERGAYEQYF. In nucleotides, the CDR3 is TGTGCCAGCAGTGAGAGGGGGGCCTACGAGCAGTACTTC.

There are many counts of this clonotype. The chain uses TRBV7-9 and TRBJ2-7, with 11 nucleotides matching TRBD2. Germline trimming cut 4 bases from V and 7 bases from J; bases unmatched to any gene: 9. This CDR3 contains 15 residues. Germline V gene lookup returns CDR1 SEHNR and CDR2 FQNEAQ (reference sequence). CDR3: CASSSTSGVPGEQYV. CDR3 nucleotide sequence: TGTGCCAGCAGCTCGACTAGCGGGGTTCCGGGAGAGCAGTACGTC.

There are many counts of this clonotype. The rearrangement links TRBV12-3 or TRBV12-4 to TRBJ1-1; D not resolved. This CDR3 comprises 15 residues. V lost 5 bases, J lost 0 bases, and 13 bases lay in between. CDR3 sequence: CASSTSGGMNTEAFF. The CDR3 DNA reads TGTGCCAGCAGTACCTCGGGAGGTATGAACACTGAAGCTTTCTTT.

This clonotype was found once. This sequence may be a read error, since a much larger clone differs from it by one base. The chain recombines TRBV6-5 with TRBJ2-7, with 7 bases fitting TRBD2. The CDR3 runs 14 residues. V lost 8 bases to trimming and J lost 2 bases; unmatched junction nucleotides: 9. CDR1 and CDR2 (germline): MNHEY, SVGAGI. The CDR3 protein is CASGETGGPYEQYF. CDR3 nucleotides: TGTGCCAGCGGTGAAACGGGAGGACCCTACGAGCAGTACTTC.

CDR3 sequence: CSAGRTGGDNYGYTF. The CDR3 DNA reads TGCAGCGCAGGCAGGACAGGGGGCGATAACTATGGCTACACCTTC. V usage is TRBV29-1 and J usage is TRBJ1-2; 11 nucleotides agree with TRBD1. CDR1 is SQVTM and CDR2 is ANQGSEA in the germline V gene. The CDR3 consists of 15 residues. V shed 7 bases and J 1 base; nucleotides not matched to a gene: 8. Full variable domain (rest looked up from reference TRBV29-1 and TRBJ1-2): SAVISQKPSRDICQRGTSLTIQCQVDSQVTMMFWYRQQPGQSLTLIATANQGSEATYESGFVIDKFPISRPNLTFSTLTVSNMSPEDSSIYLCSAGRTGGDNYGYTFGSGTRLTVV.

This CDR3 reads CASSRYRGFTDTQYF. The CDR3 coding sequence is TGTGCCAGTAGCCGGTATCGGGGTTTCACAGATACGCAGTATTTT. The chain is built from TRBV19 and TRBJ2-3, with D possibly TRBD2 on 5 matching bases. V lost 6 bases and J lost 2, with 15 bases in between. From germline, CDR1 is LNHDA and CDR2 SQIVND (reference sequence). The CDR3 spans 15 residues.